Listed below are T cell receptor beta chains from one sample, sequenced in a study of shared clonotypes between healthy human individuals. The data were produced by immunoSEQ multiplex PCR, yet TCRdb's version contains in-frame clones alone and is incomplete. The data contain 2 million to 2.5 million clones, approximately 94% of them singletons. The sample taken for sequencing was naive CD4+ T cells sorted from blood. Receptors were obtained from a man younger than 35 in good health. Both conserved end residues are part of each CDR3. A D gene is named only where the DNA matches it firmly. A clone size is listed for some rows: how often the clone was seen (once, few, many), or a class if it is expanded.

clone size,V gene,J gene,D gene,CDR3 DNA,CDR3 protein
NA,TRBV9,TRBJ2-5,TRBD2,TGTGCCAGCAGCGCACCGGGACTAGCGGGACAAGAGACCCAGTACTTC,CASSAPGLAGQETQYF
NA,TRBV27,TRBJ2-5,NA,TGTGCCAGCAACGCTCGGGGTACGGAGACCCAGTACTTC,CASNARGTETQYF
NA,TRBV12-5,TRBJ2-1,TRBD2,TGTGCTAGTGGTGAGGGACTAGCGGGGTCCAATGAGCAGTTCTTC,CASGEGLAGSNEQFF
once,TRBV4-3,TRBJ1-4,TRBD1,TGCGCCAGCAGCCAAGAAAGGGGGCTGGGTGAAAAACTGTTTTTT,CASSQERGLGEKLFF
once,TRBV7-2,TRBJ2-7,NA,TGTGCCAGCGCAACAGGGTTTGTCTACGAGCAGTACTTC,CASATGFVYEQYF
NA,TRBV30,TRBJ1-2,NA,TGTGCCTGGAGTGTAAGAGGGGTACATGGCTACACCTTC,CAWSVRGVHGYTF
NA,TRBV2,TRBJ1-1,TRBD1,TGTGCCAGCGGACTGCGGGAAGACAGGGGTAGGGCTTTCTTT,CASGLREDRGRAFF
NA,TRBV6-4,TRBJ1-2,NA,TGTGCCAGCAGTGACCGGGCAGGGGACTTGTATGGCTACACCTTC,CASSDRAGDLYGYTF
once,TRBV5-5,TRBJ2-7,TRBD2,TGTGCCAGCAGCGCACAACTAGCGGGGGGCCCCTACGAGCAGTACTTC,CASSAQLAGGPYEQYF
once,TRBV2,TRBJ1-1,TRBD1,TGTGCCAGCAGCGCACGGACAGGGGACACTGAAGCTTTCTTT,CASSARTGDTEAFF
NA,TRBV7-8,TRBJ1-1,NA,TGTGCCAGCAGCTTAGGGGTGGGAATAGCATCTGAAGCTTTCTTT,CASSLGVGIASEAFF
NA,TRBV28,TRBJ1-1,NA,TGTGCCAGCAGTTTATTAGGGAACACTGAAGCTTTCTTT,CASSLLGNTEAFF
NA,TRBV19,TRBJ2-3,NA,TGTGCCAGTAGTATACTAGGGAAGGTAGAAGCAGATACGCAGTATTTT,CASSILGKVEADTQYF
NA,TRBV7-9,TRBJ2-7,TRBD1,TGTGCCAGCAGCTTTCCGGACAGGGCCTACGAGCAGTACTTC,CASSFPDRAYEQYF
NA,TRBV7-2,TRBJ1-2,TRBD1,TGTGCCAGCAGCTTAGCGCCAGGGGGCCTCTATGGCTACACCTTC,CASSLAPGGLYGYTF
NA,TRBV6-5,TRBJ2-7,TRBD1,TGTGCCAGCACCCCCCTGGGACAGGGGAATCACGAGCAGTACTTC,CASTPLGQGNHEQYF
NA,TRBV2,TRBJ2-3,TRBD2,TGTGCCAGCAGTAGCGGGGGGTCCGCAGATACGCAGTATTTT,CASSSGGSADTQYF
NA,TRBV11-3,TRBJ2-3,NA,TGTGCCAGCAGCCGCGGACAGAGGACAGATACGCAGTATTTT,CASSRGQRTDTQYF
NA,TRBV5-4,TRBJ1-6,NA,TGTGCCAGCAGCTTGGAAGCGGGGGTCTCCTATAATTCACCCCTCCACTTT,CASSLEAGVSYNSPLHF
NA,TRBV10-3,TRBJ2-1,NA,TGTGCCATCAGTGAGATGATAGCCAGTTTGTACAATGAGCAGTTCTTC,CAISEMIASLYNEQFF
NA,TRBV11-2,TRBJ1-2,NA,TGTGCCAGCAGCTTTTCAGGGTCGAACTATGGCTACACCTTC,CASSFSGSNYGYTF
NA,TRBV6-5,TRBJ1-1,NA,TGTGCCAGCATTACAGTAACTGAAGCTTTCTTT,CASITVTEAFF
NA,TRBV6-5,TRBJ1-6,NA,TGTGCCAGCAGTTACTCGAAGCGGGGGTGGAATTCACCCCTCCACTTT,CASSYSKRGWNSPLHF
NA,TRBV9,TRBJ1-3,NA,TGTGCCAGCAGCCTCTCCGGGGGGGACTCTGGAAACACCATATATTTT,CASSLSGGDSGNTIYF
NA,TRBV7-8,TRBJ2-5,TRBD1,TGTGCCAGCAGCTTAGATGGGACAGGGACAGAGACCCAGTACTTC,CASSLDGTGTETQYF
NA,TRBV6-1,TRBJ2-7,TRBD2,TGTGCCAGCAGTGAAAATCCGGGACTAGCGGCCTACGAGCAGTACTTC,CASSENPGLAAYEQYF
NA,TRBV7-2,TRBJ1-5,TRBD1,TGTGCCAGCAGCTTAGTGGGGACAGGGTACCAGCCCCAGCATTTT,CASSLVGTGYQPQHF
NA,TRBV6-5,TRBJ1-1,NA,TGTGCCAGCAGTTACAGGAGGGTAATGAACACTGAAGCTTTCTTT,CASSYRRVMNTEAFF
NA,TRBV11-2,TRBJ2-7,NA,TGTGCCAGCAGCCCGGACGGGGTCCAATCCTACGAGCAGTACTTC,CASSPDGVQSYEQYF
NA,TRBV18,TRBJ2-3,NA,TGTGCCAGCTCATCGGACACCGCGGCTACGCAGTATTTT,CASSSDTAATQYF
NA,TRBV4-1,TRBJ2-7,NA,TGCGCCAGCAGCCTGGAACTGTCTTCGATTGCAGGGGTTGAAGAGCAGTACTTC,CASSLELSSIAGVEEQYF
NA,TRBV6-1,TRBJ1-2,TRBD1,TGTGCCAGCAATGAACAGGGGCGGGAGTCATATGGCTACACCTTC,CASNEQGRESYGYTF
NA,TRBV9,TRBJ2-3,NA,TGTGCCAGCAGCGTAGGCGAGCCAGATACGCAGTATTTT,CASSVGEPDTQYF
NA,TRBV29-1,TRBJ1-1,NA,TGCAGCGTTTCCCACACTGAAGCTTTCTTT,CSVSHTEAFF
once,TRBV11-3,TRBJ2-2,NA,TGTGCCAGCAGCTTAAACGGGAACACCGGGGAGCTGTTTTTT,CASSLNGNTGELFF
once,TRBV15,TRBJ1-3,NA,TGTGCCACCAGCTACTCCTCCTCCCGCTTGGGAAACACCATATATTTT,CATSYSSSRLGNTIYF
NA,TRBV6-6,TRBJ2-7,NA,TGTGCCAGCACACAGGGGGGGAACTACGAGCAGTACTTC,CASTQGGNYEQYF